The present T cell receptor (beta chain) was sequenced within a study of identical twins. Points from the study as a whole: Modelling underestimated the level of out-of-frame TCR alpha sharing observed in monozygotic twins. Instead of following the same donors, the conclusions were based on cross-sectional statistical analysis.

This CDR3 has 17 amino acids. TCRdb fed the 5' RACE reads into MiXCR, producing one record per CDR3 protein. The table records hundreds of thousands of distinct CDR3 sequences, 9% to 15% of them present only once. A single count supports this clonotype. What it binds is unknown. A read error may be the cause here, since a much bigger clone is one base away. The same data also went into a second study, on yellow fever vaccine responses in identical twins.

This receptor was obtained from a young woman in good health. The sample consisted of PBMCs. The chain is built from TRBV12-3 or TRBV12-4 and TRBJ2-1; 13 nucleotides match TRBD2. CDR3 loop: CVSSVPTSGGSYNEQFF. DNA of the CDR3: TGTGTCAGCAGTGTCCCGACTAGCGGGGGGTCCTACAATGAGCAGTTCTTC.